The 9 T cell receptor beta chains listed next were all sequenced from one sample in a study of cytomegalovirus exposure and HLA in healthy donors. In the PCR, 60 Vbeta and 13 Jbeta primers were used. Generated by immunoSEQ multiplex PCR, the TCRdb table keeps only in-frame clones and is missing some. The sample contains tens of thousands of clones, over 75% of which appear only once. The sequenced sample was PBMCs. The receptors were gathered from a female donor in good health and CMV-seronegative.

This chain connects TRBV7-8 to TRBJ2-3; 10 bases match TRBD2. The J segment lost 7 bases and the V segment lost 6 bases, leaving 7 bases of the junction unmatched. The CDR3 extends over 14 amino acids. Germline-derived CDR1 and CDR2 are SGHVS and FQNEAQ. As DNA, the CDR3 is TGTGCCAGCAGTTCTAGCGGGAGCCCTCATACGCAGTATTTT. Protein: CASSSSGSPHTQYF.

The chain has TRBV7-8 and TRBJ1-2, with TRBD1 identical over 7 bases. CDR1 and CDR2 from the germline V gene are SGHVS and FQNEAQ. This CDR3 spans 14 amino acids. J gave up 4 bases and V 5 bases, and 7 bases lay outside the gene matches. CDR3 amino acids: CASSQNRDSYGYTF. Written as DNA, the CDR3 is TGTGCCAGCAGCCAGAACCGGGACAGCTATGGCTACACCTTC.

V and J are TRBV6-5 and TRBJ2-7; 10 bases match TRBD1. Germline-derived CDR1 and CDR2 are MNHEY and SVGAGI. The CDR3 is made up of 15 amino acids. V was pared by 5 bases and J by 0 bases, with 4 bases of the junction left unmatched. CDR3 residues: CASSGDRGFSYEQYF. For the CDR3, the DNA is TGTGCCAGCAGTGGGGACAGGGGATTCTCCTACGAGCAGTACTTC.

The rearrangement links TRBV7-9 to TRBJ2-1; the D is unclear. Trimming took 4 bases from V and 8 from J, leaving 6 bases between them. This CDR3 has 11 residues. Per the germline V gene, CDR1 is SEHNR and CDR2 is FQNEAQ (reference sequence). The CDR3 sequence is CASSSTDEQFF. CDR3 in DNA: TGTGCCAGCAGCTCAACTGATGAGCAGTTCTTC.

The rearrangement links TRBV11-1 to TRBJ2-2; unclear D gene. Trimming left V 2 bases short and J 3 bases short, with 7 bases between. Germline-derived CDR1 and CDR2 are SGHAT and FQDESV (reference sequence). There are 14 residues in the CDR3. DNA for the CDR3: TGTGCCAGCAGCTTACGGTTCGACACCGGGGAGCTGTTTTTT. Amino acid sequence: CASSLRFDTGELFF. Together with reference TRBV11-1 and TRBJ2-2, the CDR3 gives the full variable domain: EAEVAQSPRYKITEKSQAVAFWCDPISGHATLYWYRQILGQGPELLVQFQDESVVDDSQLPKDRFSAERLKGVDSTLKIQPAELGDSAMYLCASSLRFDTGELFFGEGSRLTVL.

The genes are TRBV27 and TRBJ2-7; D may be TRBD1 (6 bases). CDR1 and CDR2 (germline): MNHEY, SMNVEV (reference sequence). The CDR3 runs 16 residues. The V end was cut by 1 base, the J end by 4 bases, with 17 bases between. The CDR3 here is CASSLFPTGSTYEQYF. CDR3 bases: TGTGCCAGCAGTTTATTTCCGACAGGTTCCACGTACGAGCAGTACTTC.

This chain connects TRBV18 to TRBJ1-3, with 8 positions matching TRBD1. The germline V gene encodes CDR1 KGHSH and CDR2 LQKENI. There are 14 residues in the CDR3. Trimming at V came to 3 bases and at J to 4 bases, leaving 2 bases not matched to a gene. The CDR3 DNA reads as TGTGCCAGCTCACCCGACAGGGGAGGAAACACCATATATTTT. It specifies CASSPDRGGNTIYF.

V usage is TRBV6-1 and J usage is TRBJ2-3; D possibly corresponds to TRBD1 (5 bases). The germline CDR1 and CDR2 sequences are MNHNS and SASEGT. CDR3 length equals 13 residues. Trimming cost V 6 bases and J 12 bases, with 19 bases left between them. This CDR3 is CASSHQWAGSQYF. The CDR3 DNA follows: TGTGCCAGCAGCCATCAATGGGCAGGGTCCCAGTATTTT.

V gene TRBV2 combines with J gene TRBJ1-4; D not certain. Deletions cut 6 bases from V and 7 bases from J, with 12 bases between. The CDR3 has 13 residues. The germline V gene encodes CDR1 SNHLY and CDR2 FYNNEI. The CDR3 reads CASSPGGSEKLFF. As DNA, the CDR3 is TGTGCCAGCAGCCCGGGAGGCAGTGAAAAACTGTTTTTT.